This T cell receptor (beta chain) comes out of a study of regulatory T cells in long-lasting Graves disease. Study details: Persistent cases took antithyroid drugs over 5 years and stayed TSH receptor antibody positive.

The CDR3 runs 12 residues. The V segment lost 5 bases and the J segment 10 bases; nucleotides outside the gene matches: 3. Germline loops: CDR1 SNHLY, CDR2 FYNNEI. In this sample, this clonotype turned up once. Its specificity is unknown. Findings of the study overall: Persistent disease was associated with favored TRBV28 usage and with favored use of TRBJ1-2 and TRBJ2-5. In persistent patients, shared public clonotypes (more than 2,500) outnumbered those in new patients (almost 1,000).

Researchers made TCR beta libraries by using iRepertoire HTBI primers and running Arm-PCR on CDR3 regions. One entry per CDR3 protein results from TCRdb running MiXCR on the multiplex PCR reads. The repertoire holds hundreds of thousands of distinct CDR3 sequences, with 20% to 25% as singletons. Time point given: persistent/refractory GD, antithyroid drugs over 5 years with positive TRAb. The TCR library was prepared using RNA isolated from PBMCs. The source of the patients was an endocrinology department in Xi'an, China. This rearrangement joins TRBV2 to TRBJ2-1; 9 nucleotides agree with TRBD2. The sample consisted of peripheral blood mononuclear cells (PBMCs), taken when the disease was refractory, from a patient treated with antithyroid drugs. This TCR derives from a female donor with Graves disease. DNA of the CDR3: TGTGCCAGCAGTCCCGGGACTAGCGAGCAGTTCTTC. Translated: CASSPGTSEQFF.